The 21 T cell receptor beta chains below were found in one sample sequenced in a study of T-cell reconstitution after alpha-beta-depleted transplantation in children. A TCRbeta library incorporating unique molecular identifiers was prepared. A single record per CDR3 protein comes from TCRdb applying MiXCR to the PCR reads. The sample contains about 610,000 distinct CDR3 sequences, roughly a tenth of which appear only once. This specimen consisted of PBMCs from the stem cell graft donor, obtained from the stem cell graft. These receptors were taken from a human donor who donated a stem cell graft to a child with acute myeloid leukemia.

This sequence joins TRBV20-1 and TRBJ2-3; no firm D call. V was cut by 5 bases and J by 1 base, with 7 bases left in between. CDR3 length: 12 amino acids. Germline V CDR1 and CDR2: DFQATT, SNEGSKA (reference sequence). The CDR3 DNA is TGCAGTGCTTGGGTCCGCACAGATACGCAGTATTTT. Translating it yields CSAWVRTDTQYF.

The gene calls are TRBV15 and TRBJ1-1; possible D gene TRBD1, 6 bases. V was shortened by 7 bases and J by 3 bases, with 18 bases between the two germline ends. Germline V gives CDR1 LNHNV, CDR2 YYDKDF (reference sequence). The CDR3 contains 15 residues. The CDR3 reads CATKTGLPLDTEAFF. The CDR3 DNA sequence: TGTGCCACCAAGACAGGACTGCCGTTGGACACTGAAGCTTTCTTT.

Only a few counts were recorded for this clonotype. J is TRBJ2-5 and V is TRBV7-9, with TRBD2 matching over 15 bases. V trimming: 7 bases; J trimming: 5 bases; junction bases outside the gene matches: 8. Looked up from germline, CDR1 is SEHNR and CDR2 is FQNEAQ (reference sequence). The CDR3 totals 16 residues. The CDR3 loop is CASISGTSGRRETQYF. The CDR3 DNA sequence: TGTGCCAGCATTTCCGGGACTAGCGGGAGGCGGGAGACCCAGTACTTC. The whole variable domain, remainder taken from reference TRBV7-9 and TRBJ2-5, is DTGVSQNPRHKITKRGQNVTFRCDPISEHNRLYWYRQTLGQGPEFLTYFQNEAQLEKSRLLSDRFSAERPKGSFSTLEIQRTEQGDSAMYLCASISGTSGRRETQYFGPGTRLLVL.

This clonotype was counted a few times. The genes are TRBV14 and TRBJ2-1; D remains unclear. Germline V gene lookup returns CDR1 SGHDN and CDR2 FVKESK. This CDR3 is built from 14 residues. V lost 0 bases and J 5 bases, leaving 8 bases between the germline ends. CDR3 nucleotide sequence: TGTGCCAGCAGCCAAGAAGCCGCGGACAATGAGCAGTTCTTC. Translated: CASSQEAADNEQFF.

This clonotype was counted between two and nine times. The J gene is TRBJ2-1, the V gene TRBV24-1; 10 nucleotides align to TRBD2. The CDR3 totals 16 residues. Per the germline V gene, CDR1 is KGHDR and CDR2 is SFDVKD. Germline trimming cut 1 base from V and 6 bases from J; bases unmatched to any gene: 5. The CDR3 nucleotides are TGTGCCACCAGTGATTTTCGTAGCGGGAGGACCAATGAGCAGTTCTTC. Protein product: CATSDFRSGRTNEQFF.

This clonotype was counted between two and nine times. The rearrangement uses TRBV3-1 and TRBJ2-1; D call uncertain. Germline lookup yields CDR1 LGHDT and CDR2 YNNKEL (reference sequence). Trimming shortened V by 6 bases and J by 14 bases, and 17 bases separated the two germline ends. This CDR3 comprises 12 residues. The chain's CDR3 is CASSPTAGREFF. The DNA of the CDR3 is TGTGCCAGCAGTCCGACGGCAGGCCGAGAGTTCTTC.

Only a few counts were recorded for this clonotype. V and J are TRBV28 and TRBJ2-7, with 7 bases aligning to TRBD2. Germline V CDR1 and CDR2: MDHEN, SYDVKM. This CDR3 has 13 amino acids. Trimming took 7 bases from V and 1 from J; bases not matched to a gene: 4. DNA for the CDR3: TGTGCCAGCATCCAGCGGGGATCCTACGAGCAGTACTTC. Encoded protein: CASIQRGSYEQYF.

Details on this clonotype: The junction shows a germline mismatch at one end, possibly a read error. The V call is TRBV9, the J call TRBJ2-4, with D possibly being TRBD2 (6 bases). The CDR3 runs 17 residues. The germline gives CDR1 SGDLS, CDR2 YYNGEE. The CDR3 here is CASSAHPGWEVKNILYF. The CDR3 coding sequence is TGTGCCAGCAGCGCTCACCCAGGGTGGGAGGTCAAAAACATTCTGTACTTC. The whole variable domain, remainder taken from reference TRBV9 and TRBJ2-4, is DSGVTQTPKHLITATGQRVTLRCSPRSGDLSVYWYQQSLDQGLQFLIQYYNGEERAKGNILERFSAQQFPDLHSELNLSSLELGDSALYFCASSAHPGWEVKNILYFGAGTRLSVL.

This clonotype was detected only once. One base away lies a much larger clone, so this may be a sequencing read error. J is TRBJ2-1 and V is TRBV6-4, with TRBD2 matching over 8 bases. CDR3 length: 18 amino acids. Germline CDR1 MRHNA, CDR2 SNTAGT. The CDR3 nucleotides read TGTGCCTGCAGTTTAGCTTCGGTGGCGGGAGGTTGGATGAATGAGCAGTTCTTC. Translating it yields CACSLASVAGGWMNEQFF.

This clonotype has a handful of counts. The CDR3 DNA reads as TGTGCCAGCAGCTTAGGGGCACCTGGGGCCAACGTCCTGACTTTC. Translated: CASSLGAPGANVLTF. This chain connects TRBV27 to TRBJ2-6; D is possibly TRBD1 (5 bases). This CDR3 contains 15 residues. Germline V gives CDR1 MNHEY, CDR2 SMNVEV (reference sequence). Trimming cost V 6 bases and J 2 bases, with 11 bases left between them.

This clonotype was counted a few times. V and J are TRBV2 and TRBJ1-4; 7 bases fit TRBD1. Germline loops: CDR1 SNHLY, CDR2 FYNNEI. The CDR3 contains 12 residues. V gave up 7 bases and J gave up 5 bases; unmatched junction bases: 1. The CDR3 region has the DNA TGTGCCAGCACGGACAGGAATGAAAAACTGTTTTTT. Translating it yields CASTDRNEKLFF.

The V call is TRBV20-1, the J call TRBJ2-5; D is undetermined. There are 13 residues in the CDR3. Germline values: CDR1 DFQATT, CDR2 SNEGSKA (reference sequence). V gave up 1 base and J gave up 4 bases, with 10 bases separating them. The CDR3 loop reads CSARVNLRETQYF. Here the CDR3 DNA reads TGCAGTGCTAGAGTGAACCTTAGAGAGACCCAGTACTTC.

This clonotype has more than one count but fewer than ten. V is TRBV7-2 and J is TRBJ2-5; unclear D gene. The V gene's germline CDR1 is SGHTA and CDR2 FQGNSA. The CDR3 contains 12 residues. Trimming left V 3 bases short and J 5 bases short, with 7 bases between. CDR3 nucleotides: TGTGCCAGCAGCTTCCCCGCGGAGACCCAGTACTTC. It encodes CASSFPAETQYF.

The chain links TRBV25-1 to TRBJ2-4; the D is unclear. The CDR3 consists of 17 residues. Per the germline V gene, CDR1 is MGHDK and CDR2 is SYGVNS. Trimming stripped 3 bases from V and 7 bases from J, with 22 bases between. CDR3 region: CASSEPPVWASVNIQYF. The CDR3 nucleotides read TGTGCCAGCAGTGAGCCTCCGGTTTGGGCCAGCGTGAACATTCAGTACTTC. Using reference TRBV25-1 and TRBJ2-4 for the parts outside the CDR3, the full variable domain is EADIYQTPRYLVIGTGKKITLECSQTMGHDKMYWYQQDPGMELHLIHYSYGVNSTEKGDLSSESTVSRIRTEHFPLTLESARPSHTSQYLCASSEPPVWASVNIQYFGAGTRLSVL.

This clonotype was detected a few times. The chain couples TRBV6-2 or TRBV6-3 to TRBJ2-1; TRBD2 matches at 9 bases. From germline, CDR1 is MNHEY and CDR2 SVGEGT. Unmatched junction bases numbered 5, after V lost 4 bases and J lost 7 bases. There are 14 residues in the CDR3. The CDR3 region has the DNA TGTGCCAGCAGTTTTGGGACTAGCTGGAATGAGCAGTTCTTC. Its protein product is CASSFGTSWNEQFF.

This clonotype has only a few counts. This chain links TRBV19 with TRBJ1-5; 7 nucleotides match TRBD1. This CDR3 has 15 amino acids. CDR1 and CDR2 (germline): LNHDA, SQIVND (reference sequence). J lost 2 bases, V lost 7 bases, and 8 bases had no gene match. The CDR3 DNA reads TGTGCCAGTATCTCAACAGGGGTGGGCAATCAGCCCCAGCATTTT. Amino acids: CASISTGVGNQPQHF.

For this clonotype: A read error may explain this, as a much larger clone is one base away. The chain joins TRBV12-3 or TRBV12-4 to TRBJ1-4; D gene uncertain. CDR3 size: 14 residues. CDR3 coding DNA: TGTGCCAGCAGCCCCTTCCCCTCTGATGAAGAACTGTTTTTT. It codes for CASSPFPSDEELFF.

In its sample, this clonotype was seen a few times. V and J are TRBV28 and TRBJ1-2, with D unclear. Germline CDR1 reads MDHEN; CDR2 reads SYDVKM. This CDR3 contains 14 residues. V was cut by 6 bases and J by 0 bases, with 11 bases left in between. The CDR3, as DNA: TGTGCCAGCAGCCTAACGGGAGCTAACTATGGCTACACCTTC. As protein: CASSLTGANYGYTF.

This clonotype came up a few times. This chain connects TRBV7-6 to TRBJ2-5, with TRBD2 identical over 16 bases. Germline V gene lookup returns CDR1 SGHVS and CDR2 FNYEAQ. Germline trimming cut 5 bases from V and 4 bases from J; bases unmatched to any gene: 7. The CDR3 contains 17 residues. CDR3 bases: TGTGCCAGCAGCATCGGGACTAGCGGGAGGGCCTTAGAGACCCAGTACTTC. Protein product: CASSIGTSGRALETQYF. Full variable domain (rest looked up from reference TRBV7-6 and TRBJ2-5): GAGVSQSPRYKVTKRGQDVALRCDPISGHVSLYWYRQALGQGPEFLTYFNYEAQQDKSGLPNDRFSAERPEGSISTLTIQRTEQRDSAMYRCASSIGTSGRALETQYFGPGTRLLVL.

This clonotype occurred many times. The rearrangement links TRBV4-2 to TRBJ2-2, with TRBD2 matching 12 bases. Losses at the gene ends were 1 base for V and 5 bases for J; bases not matched to a gene: 8. The CDR3 runs 18 residues. The germline gives CDR1 LGHNA, CDR2 YNFKEQ. CDR3 nucleotides: TGTGCCAGCAGCCAAGGAGCGACTAGCGGGAGTCGGACCGGGGAGCTGTTTTTT. This codes for CASSQGATSGSRTGELFF.

This clonotype was detected many times. This chain joins TRBV12-3 or TRBV12-4 and TRBJ1-5; 8 nucleotides line up with TRBD1. Germline trimming cut 3 bases from V and 5 bases from J; bases unmatched to any gene: 6. The length of the CDR3 is 15 residues. This CDR3 reads CASSLAAGGDQPQHF. The CDR3 region has the DNA TGTGCCAGCAGTTTGGCGGCAGGGGGCGATCAGCCCCAGCATTTT.